This TCR beta chain is from a study of control samples from healthy donors and cancer patients. Germline assignment: CDR1 PRHDT and CDR2 FYEKMQ (reference sequence). CDR3 size: 14 residues. The method was immunoSEQ multiplex PCR; TCRdb's version includes in-frame clones alone and lacks a portion of them. The sample lists fewer than 70,000 clones, approximately 84% occurring once. V is TRBV13 and J is TRBJ2-5, with D perhaps given as TRBD1 or TRBD2 (5 bases each). With the DNA end fitting TRBJ2-7 better, the J assignment may be wrong. Sequenced input: PBMCs. The clonotype was recovered from a woman aged 50 to 65 with lung cancer. The CDR3 sequence: CASSLKWDGYEQYF. As DNA, the CDR3 is TGTGCCAGCAGCTTAAAATGGGACGGCTACGAGCAGTACTTC.